Reported below is one TCR beta chain. Germline V gene sequence: CDR1 PRHDT, CDR2 FYEKMQ (reference sequence). CDR3 length: 17 residues. With 5 bases clipped from V and 2 bases from J, the junction kept 12 bases outside the gene matches. This sample is drawn from a study of blood T cell repertoires in COVID-19. Overall study context: COVID-19 samples collected from the United States, Italy and Spain covered acute and convalescent phases. The cDNA or gDNA used as material had been derived from T cells, B-cell-depleted T cells, or PBMCs.

The protocol was immunoSEQ multiplex PCR, while the TCRdb copy is restricted to in-frame clones and leaves out a portion. The sample holds 140,000 to 150,000 clones, roughly 78% seen once. The receptor was derived from a human donor with acute or convalescent COVID-19. The donor label of this sample is uncertain. Specimen: peripheral blood. The J gene is TRBJ2-4, the V gene TRBV13, with 7 bases aligning to TRBD2. CDR3 sequence: CASSIRGGRGSKNIQYF. The CDR3 DNA is TGTGCCAGCAGCATCCGGGGCGGGAGAGGGTCCAAAAACATTCAGTACTTC.